One sample yielded the 5 T cell receptor beta chains listed below, sequenced in a study of shared clonotypes between healthy human individuals. Here immunoSEQ multiplex PCR was the method, and the copy in TCRdb shows in-frame clones only, minus some. Among some 550,000 clones listed, 95% to 98% were seen once. The sequenced sample consisted of naive CD4+ T cells sorted from blood. Subset of the sample: CD45RA+ positively selected. Receptors were obtained from a woman in her 30s in good health.

The chain couples TRBV28 to TRBJ1-2; 10 bases match TRBD1. Trimming removed 3 bases from V and 4 bases from J; junction bases left unmatched: 2. This CDR3 has 14 residues. CDR1 is MDHEN and CDR2 is SYDVKM in the germline V gene. DNA of the CDR3: TGTGCCAGCAGTTTGACAGGGGGCGCCTATGGCTACACCTTC. Translating it yields CASSLTGGAYGYTF.

This clone was seen only once. V and J are TRBV2 and TRBJ1-2, with D possibly TRBD1 on 6 matching bases. The V end was cut by 6 bases, the J end by 0 bases, with 11 bases between. CDR1 is SNHLY, CDR2 FYNNEI, per germline. There are 14 residues in the CDR3. The CDR3 DNA follows: TGTGCCAGCAGATCGGACAGCCCTAACTATGGCTACACCTTC. This gives the protein CASRSDSPNYGYTF.

The V gene is TRBV28, the J gene TRBJ2-7; 9 bases agree with TRBD2. The V segment lost 5 bases and the J segment 3 bases; nucleotides outside the gene matches: 5. The CDR3 length is 14 residues. Germline lookup yields CDR1 MDHEN and CDR2 SYDVKM. The CDR3 is CASSPSGINYEQYF. The CDR3 DNA reads TGTGCCAGCAGTCCTAGCGGGATAAACTACGAGCAGTACTTC. Together with reference TRBV28 and TRBJ2-7, the CDR3 gives the full variable domain: DVKVTQSSRYLVKRTGEKVFLECVQDMDHENMFWYRQDPGLGLRLIYFSYDVKMKEKGDIPEGYSVSREKKERFSLILESASTNQTSMYLCASSPSGINYEQYFGPGTRLTVT.

This rearrangement joins TRBV14 to TRBJ2-2; the D is unclear. The CDR3 is made up of 14 amino acids. With 2 bases removed from V and 7 bases from J, the gap between germline ends came to 11 bases. Germline V lookup: CDR1 SGHDN, CDR2 FVKESK. The CDR3 DNA reads TGTGCCAGCAGCCAAAGTTTTTCCTTCGGGGAGCTGTTTTTT. Its protein is CASSQSFSFGELFF.

This clone was recorded only once. The rearrangement links TRBV4-1 to TRBJ1-1; no clear D. Germline assignment: CDR1 MGHRA and CDR2 YSYEKL. The CDR3 consists of 15 residues. V lost 3 bases, J lost 3 bases, and 14 bases lay in between. The CDR3 sequence is CASSQPGQRDTEAFF. The CDR3 coding sequence is TGCGCCAGCAGCCAGCCCGGGCAGAGGGACACTGAAGCTTTCTTT.